Listed below are T cell receptor beta chains from one sample, sequenced in a study of blood T cell repertoires in COVID-19. The data were produced by immunoSEQ multiplex PCR, yet TCRdb's version contains in-frame clones alone and is incomplete. The repertoire has around 40,000 clones, approximately 90% of them found once; the top ten carry around 11%. The sequencing input was peripheral blood. These receptors originate from a human donor in a cohort sampled during active COVID-19. Each CDR3 is given with its conserved first and last residue. A D gene is named only where the DNA matches it firmly. Clone sizes are given selectively: once, few, many, or a class where the clone is expanded.

clone size: once
V gene: TRBV5-4
D gene: NA
J gene: TRBJ2-5
CDR3 protein: CATRQEIQETQYF
CDR3 DNA: TGTGCCACAAGACAGGAGATTCAAGAGACCCAGTACTTC

clone size: NA
V gene: TRBV9
D gene: TRBD1
J gene: TRBJ2-1
CDR3 protein: CASSVEGTVYNEQFF
CDR3 DNA: TGTGCCAGCAGCGTAGAAGGGACAGTCTACAATGAGCAGTTCTTC

clone size: NA
V gene: TRBV11-2
D gene: TRBD2
J gene: TRBJ2-7
CDR3 protein: CASSLGGRAYEQYF
CDR3 DNA: TGTGCCAGCAGCTTAGGCGGGAGGGCTTACGAGCAGTACTTC

clone size: NA
V gene: TRBV4-3
D gene: TRBD1
J gene: TRBJ1-4
CDR3 protein: CASSQSTGTGDEKLFF
CDR3 DNA: TGCGCCAGCAGCCAGTCTACCGGGACAGGGGATGAAAAACTGTTTTTT

clone size: NA
V gene: TRBV6-5
D gene: NA
J gene: TRBJ1-6
CDR3 protein: CASHRANSPLHF
CDR3 DNA: TGTGCCAGCCACAGGGCAAATTCACCCCTCCACTTT

clone size: NA
V gene: TRBV4-1
D gene: TRBD1
J gene: TRBJ1-1
CDR3 protein: CASSQRTGMNTEAFF
CDR3 DNA: TGCGCCAGCAGCCAAAGGACAGGGATGAACACTGAAGCTTTCTTT

clone size: NA
V gene: TRBV19
D gene: NA
J gene: TRBJ1-1
CDR3 protein: CASSAGSLTEAFF
CDR3 DNA: TGTGCCAGTAGTGCGGGCAGCCTTACTGAAGCTTTCTTT

clone size: NA
V gene: TRBV7-2
D gene: TRBD2
J gene: TRBJ2-7
CDR3 protein: CASSLGTSVYEQYF
CDR3 DNA: TGTGCCAGCAGCTTAGGGACTAGCGTCTACGAGCAGTACTTC

clone size: NA
V gene: TRBV7-3
D gene: TRBD2
J gene: TRBJ2-1
CDR3 protein: CASSLSGRREQFF
CDR3 DNA: TGTGCCAGCAGCTTGAGCGGGAGAAGAGAGCAGTTCTTC

clone size: NA
V gene: TRBV5-1
D gene: TRBD1
J gene: TRBJ2-3
CDR3 protein: CASSFTGTGGLDTQYF
CDR3 DNA: TGCGCCAGCAGCTTTACCGGGACAGGGGGGTTAGATACGCAGTATTTT

clone size: NA
V gene: TRBV28
D gene: NA
J gene: TRBJ1-5
CDR3 protein: CASSLGRGLGIPQHF
CDR3 DNA: TGTGCCAGCAGTTTAGGCAGGGGCCTCGGCATTCCCCAGCATTTT

clone size: NA
V gene: TRBV7-9
D gene: TRBD2
J gene: TRBJ2-7
CDR3 protein: CASSLSGRALHEQYF
CDR3 DNA: TGTGCCAGCAGCTTAAGCGGGAGGGCCCTCCACGAGCAGTACTTC

clone size: NA
V gene: TRBV2
D gene: TRBD2
J gene: TRBJ2-7
CDR3 protein: CASTWRTSGSYEQYF
CDR3 DNA: TGTGCCAGCACTTGGAGGACTAGCGGGAGTTACGAGCAGTACTTC

clone size: NA
V gene: TRBV11-2
D gene: TRBD1
J gene: TRBJ1-2
CDR3 protein: CASSLGDRGYGYTF
CDR3 DNA: TGTGCCAGCAGCTTAGGGGACAGGGGGTATGGCTACACCTTC

clone size: NA
V gene: TRBV19
D gene: TRBD1
J gene: TRBJ2-6
CDR3 protein: CASSLRQGVRIASGANVLTF
CDR3 DNA: TGTGCCAGTAGTCTTAGACAGGGGGTTAGAATTGCCTCTGGGGCCAACGTCCTGACTTTC

clone size: NA
V gene: TRBV9
D gene: NA
J gene: TRBJ2-7
CDR3 protein: CAVGNQGPYEQYF
CDR3 DNA: TGTGCCGTCGGGAACCAGGGGCCCTACGAGCAGTACTTC

clone size: NA
V gene: TRBV7-2
D gene: NA
J gene: TRBJ2-1
CDR3 protein: CASSLGRGIYNEQFF
CDR3 DNA: TGTGCCAGCAGCTTGGGACGGGGGATCTACAATGAGCAGTTCTTC

clone size: NA
V gene: TRBV2
D gene: NA
J gene: TRBJ1-2
CDR3 protein: CASMRRNYGYTF
CDR3 DNA: TGTGCCAGCATGAGGAGGAACTATGGCTACACCTTC

clone size: NA
V gene: TRBV15
D gene: NA
J gene: TRBJ1-2
CDR3 protein: CATSSFPGAYGYTF
CDR3 DNA: TGTGCCACCAGCAGCTTTCCAGGGGCCTATGGCTACACCTTC

clone size: NA
V gene: TRBV6-5
D gene: NA
J gene: TRBJ1-1
CDR3 protein: CASSHQELNTEAFF
CDR3 DNA: TGTGCCAGCAGTCATCAGGAATTGAACACTGAAGCTTTCTTT

clone size: NA
V gene: TRBV7-3
D gene: NA
J gene: TRBJ2-2
CDR3 protein: CASSRGPANTGELFF
CDR3 DNA: TGTGCCAGCAGCAGGGGCCCCGCGAACACCGGGGAGCTGTTTTTT

clone size: NA
V gene: TRBV30
D gene: NA
J gene: TRBJ2-7
CDR3 protein: CAWSVSRVPYEQYF
CDR3 DNA: TGTGCCTGGAGTGTTTCCCGGGTCCCCTACGAGCAGTACTTC

clone size: NA
V gene: TRBV5-4
D gene: NA
J gene: TRBJ1-2
CDR3 protein: CASSLPRGSSGYTF
CDR3 DNA: TGTGCCAGCAGCCTACCTCGGGGATCGAGTGGCTACACCTTC

clone size: NA
V gene: TRBV25-1
D gene: NA
J gene: TRBJ2-3
CDR3 protein: CASSDSRQGGADTQYF
CDR3 DNA: TGTGCCAGCAGTGACTCCCGCCAAGGGGGGGCAGATACGCAGTATTTT

clone size: NA
V gene: TRBV18
D gene: TRBD1
J gene: TRBJ1-5
CDR3 protein: CASSSQDRDNQPQHF
CDR3 DNA: TGTGCCAGCTCATCTCAAGACAGGGACAATCAGCCCCAGCATTTT

clone size: once
V gene: TRBV7-9
D gene: TRBD2
J gene: TRBJ2-5
CDR3 protein: CASSPGGTIETQYF
CDR3 DNA: TGTGCCAGCAGTCCCGGCGGGACTATAGAGACCCAGTACTTC

clone size: NA
V gene: TRBV3-1/TRBV3-2
D gene: TRBD2
J gene: TRBJ2-5
CDR3 protein: CASSQYKGLAKETQYF
CDR3 DNA: TGTGCCAGCAGCCAGTATAAGGGACTAGCGAAAGAGACCCAGTACTTC

clone size: NA
V gene: TRBV6-6
D gene: NA
J gene: TRBJ2-1
CDR3 protein: CASSPRVGTSYNEQFF
CDR3 DNA: TGTGCCAGCAGTCCCCGTGTTGGGACTTCCTACAATGAGCAGTTCTTC

clone size: NA
V gene: TRBV7-2
D gene: NA
J gene: TRBJ2-2
CDR3 protein: CASSSPSTGELFF
CDR3 DNA: TGTGCCAGCAGCTCTCCGAGCACCGGGGAGCTGTTTTTT

clone size: NA
V gene: TRBV6-2/TRBV6-3
D gene: TRBD2
J gene: TRBJ2-7
CDR3 protein: CASSYSLAGISYEQYF
CDR3 DNA: TGTGCCAGCAGTTACAGTCTAGCGGGCATCTCCTACGAGCAGTACTTC

clone size: few
V gene: TRBV28
D gene: NA
J gene: TRBJ1-6
CDR3 protein: CASKGLANSPLHF
CDR3 DNA: TGTGCCAGCAAGGGGTTGGCGAATTCACCCCTCCACTTT

clone size: NA
V gene: TRBV3-1/TRBV3-2
D gene: NA
J gene: TRBJ1-2
CDR3 protein: CASSQGYGGGRNYGYTF
CDR3 DNA: TGTGCCAGCAGCCAAGGGTATGGGGGGGGAAGGAACTATGGCTACACCTTC

clone size: NA
V gene: TRBV27
D gene: TRBD1
J gene: TRBJ1-1
CDR3 protein: CASRLQGARDTEAFF
CDR3 DNA: TGTGCCAGCAGATTACAGGGGGCCCGGGACACTGAAGCTTTCTTT

clone size: NA
V gene: TRBV4-1
D gene: NA
J gene: TRBJ2-1
CDR3 protein: CASNDARGRNNEQFF
CDR3 DNA: TGCGCCAGCAACGATGCACGGGGGAGAAACAATGAGCAGTTCTTC

clone size: NA
V gene: TRBV18
D gene: NA
J gene: TRBJ1-1
CDR3 protein: CASSPHGGGKTEAFF
CDR3 DNA: TGTGCCAGCTCACCACATGGTGGGGGGAAGACTGAAGCTTTCTTT

clone size: NA
V gene: TRBV28
D gene: TRBD2
J gene: TRBJ2-1
CDR3 protein: CASSLPTSGDSYNEQFF
CDR3 DNA: TGTGCCAGCAGTTTACCAACTAGCGGGGACTCCTACAATGAGCAGTTCTTC

clone size: NA
V gene: TRBV6-2/TRBV6-3
D gene: TRBD2
J gene: TRBJ2-7
CDR3 protein: CASSVRREDLYEQYF
CDR3 DNA: TGTGCCAGCAGTGTGAGGCGGGAGGATCTATACGAGCAGTACTTC